The rows below give T cell receptor beta chains drawn from one sample of a study of T cells expressing NK-cell markers. TCRdb reanalyzed the 5' RACE reads and collapses them to one entry per CDR3 protein, without DNA. This table holds approximately 420,000 distinct CDR3 sequences. Sequencing used blood T cells: a sorted CD56 or NKG2C T cell subset, CD4+ or CD8+ T cells, or bulk PBMC T cells (not recorded which). These receptors were collected from a woman in her 50s in good health. CDR3s include the opening cysteine and the closing phenylalanine or tryptophan.

v_gene: TRBV27
j_gene: TRBJ2-1
CDR3aa: CASTMGTGIGEQFF

v_gene: TRBV29-1
j_gene: TRBJ1-2
CDR3aa: CSAYTGTASTLYGYTF

v_gene: TRBV20-1
j_gene: TRBJ2-1
CDR3aa: CSARDEARTPYNEQFF

v_gene: TRBV20-1
j_gene: TRBJ2-5
CDR3aa: CSARETGYQETQYF

v_gene: TRBV12-3/TRBV12-4
j_gene: TRBJ2-2
CDR3aa: CASSFATRNGELFF

v_gene: TRBV18
j_gene: TRBJ2-2
CDR3aa: CASSPSAGAGELFF

v_gene: TRBV10-3
j_gene: TRBJ2-3
CDR3aa: CAISPSGSTPDTQYF

v_gene: TRBV11-3
j_gene: TRBJ2-1
CDR3aa: CASRSRSAGEQFF

v_gene: TRBV20-1
j_gene: TRBJ2-4
CDR3aa: CSARTGDGAKNIQYF

v_gene: TRBV5-6
j_gene: TRBJ2-1
CDR3aa: CASYYAGDEQFF

v_gene: TRBV27
j_gene: TRBJ2-5
CDR3aa: CASSRTHREQETQYF